Included here is one T cell receptor (beta chain) sequence, with context. This sample is part of a study of radiation and T cells in renal cell carcinoma. Clones were read by immunoSEQ multiplex PCR, and TCRdb kept only the in-frame ones, dropping some. The sample has about 91,000 clones; 82% are singletons. Time point here: baseline pretreatment blood. Treatment described: 15 Gy SBRT to primary tumor, nephrectomy 4 weeks later. Germline V gene lookup returns CDR1 SNHLY and CDR2 FYNNEI. The CDR3 extends over 14 amino acids. V dropped 5 bases and J dropped 3 bases, with 14 bases sitting between them. This chain connects TRBV2 to TRBJ2-7; D is perhaps TRBD1 (5 bases). The source of this sequence is a man in his 60s with renal cell carcinoma. The sample was blood, taken from a patient whose treatment included radiotherapy and nephrectomy. The CDR3 region is CASSSQGKGYEQYF. The CDR3 coding sequence is TGTGCCAGCAGTAGCCAGGGTAAAGGCTACGAGCAGTACTTC.